The rows below give T cell receptor beta chains drawn from one sample of a study of blood T cell repertoires in COVID-19. The assay was immunoSEQ multiplex PCR, and TCRdb's table has in-frame clones only and misses some. The table lists roughly 65,000 clones, 60% to 80% of them singletons, with approximately 15% in the top ten. Sequenced input: peripheral blood. Receptor source: a man in his fifties or sixties with acute or convalescent COVID-19. Each CDR3 is given with its conserved first and last residue. The order of the fields is clone size, D gene, J gene, V gene, CDR3 DNA, CDR3 protein. A D gene is named only where the DNA matches it firmly. Clone size is shown for a subset of rows, as once, few, many or a class of expanded clone.

size: -; D: TRBD2; J: TRBJ2-3; V: TRBV2; DNA: TGTGCCAGCAGGGCGGGGGGGCCCACAGATACGCAGTATTTT; CDR3: CASRAGGPTDTQYF
size: few; D: -; J: TRBJ1-5; V: TRBV2; DNA: TGTGCCAGCACTTCGAGGGAGTTTCAGCCCCAGCATTTT; CDR3: CASTSREFQPQHF
size: -; D: -; J: TRBJ2-1; V: TRBV20-1; DNA: TGCAGTGCTAGAGGAGAGAAGAAGCAGTTCTTC; CDR3: CSARGEKKQFF
size: -; D: TRBD1; J: TRBJ1-6; V: TRBV29-1; DNA: TGCAGCGTTGGACAGGGGGCGGATTCACCCCTCCACTTT; CDR3: CSVGQGADSPLHF
size: -; D: -; J: TRBJ1-2; V: TRBV5-6; DNA: TGTGCCAGCAGCTTGATTCAGGGAACTTATGGCTACACCTTC; CDR3: CASSLIQGTYGYTF
size: -; D: -; J: TRBJ1-1; V: TRBV6-5; DNA: TGTGCCAGCAAACAGGGCGCAAACACTGAAGCTTTCTTT; CDR3: CASKQGANTEAFF
size: -; D: TRBD2; J: TRBJ2-2; V: TRBV19; DNA: TGTGCCAGTACCCTATTCCGACTAGCGGGGAACACCGGGGAGCTGTTTTTT; CDR3: CASTLFRLAGNTGELFF
size: few; D: TRBD1; J: TRBJ1-2; V: TRBV7-2; DNA: TGTGCCAGCAGCGCGACAGGGGGTGGGAGTATCTATGGCTACACCTTC; CDR3: CASSATGGGSIYGYTF
size: once; D: TRBD2; J: TRBJ2-5; V: TRBV5-1; DNA: TGCGCCAGCAGCGTAACTAGCGGGGCCAATCCAGGGACCCAGTACTTC; CDR3: CASSVTSGANPGTQYF
size: many; D: -; J: TRBJ1-2; V: TRBV4-2; DNA: TGTGCCAGCAGCTCACACTACCGGACAGAGACTAACTATGGCTACACCTTC; CDR3: CASSSHYRTETNYGYTF
size: -; D: -; J: TRBJ2-2; V: TRBV30; DNA: TGTGCCTGGAGTCCCTTTAACACCGGGGAGCTGTTTTTT; CDR3: CAWSPFNTGELFF
size: -; D: -; J: TRBJ1-1; V: TRBV6-5; DNA: TGTGCCAGCAGGGGACACGGTCCGAACACTGAAGCTTTCTTT; CDR3: CASRGHGPNTEAFF
size: -; D: -; J: TRBJ2-1; V: TRBV20-1; DNA: TGCAGTGCTAGTCGAGGGGGGGTTTACAATGAGCAGTTCTTC; CDR3: CSASRGGVYNEQFF
size: -; D: -; J: TRBJ1-1; V: TRBV18; DNA: TGTGCCAGCTCAGGGCAGGGATCGAACACTGAAGCTTTCTTT; CDR3: CASSGQGSNTEAFF
size: -; D: TRBD2; J: TRBJ2-1; V: TRBV5-4; DNA: TGTGCCAGCAGCTTGAGTAGCGGGGGGGCCTATGAGCAGTTCTTC; CDR3: CASSLSSGGAYEQFF
size: -; D: -; J: TRBJ2-5; V: TRBV27; DNA: TGTGCCAGCAGTTTATCAGGGGCTCGGGAGACCCAGTACTTC; CDR3: CASSLSGARETQYF
size: -; D: -; J: TRBJ1-1; V: TRBV7-3; DNA: TGTGCCAGCAGCTCGTCAACAGGTGAAGCTTTCTTT; CDR3: CASSSSTGEAFF
size: -; D: -; J: TRBJ1-3; V: TRBV7-2; DNA: TGTGCCAGCAACTCCCGTGGGAGTCCCTCTGGAAACACCATATATTTT; CDR3: CASNSRGSPSGNTIYF
size: -; D: TRBD2; J: TRBJ2-2; V: TRBV19; DNA: TGTGCCAGTAGAAGGCGGGGGGGCACCGGGGAGCTGTTTTTT; CDR3: CASRRRGGTGELFF
size: few; D: -; J: TRBJ2-7; V: TRBV27; DNA: TGTGCCAGCAGTTTATTGTCCGTCGGGCTAGCCCACGAGCAGTACTTC; CDR3: CASSLLSVGLAHEQYF